A selection of T cell receptor beta chains follows, all from one sample in a study of blood T cell repertoires in COVID-19. TCRdb's table, derived via immunoSEQ multiplex PCR, lists solely in-frame clones and lacks some. The sample has about 220,000 clones; 75% to 85% are singletons. Material: peripheral blood. The source of these receptors is a middle-aged man with active or convalescent COVID-19. Both conserved end residues are part of each CDR3. The order of the fields is clone size, V gene, D gene, CDR3 length, J gene, CDR3 DNA, CDR3 protein. A D gene is named only where the DNA matches it firmly. Rows give clone size only sometimes, using once, few, many, or a class for an expanded clone.

clone size: NA; V gene: TRBV4-3; D gene: NA; CDR3 length: 14; J gene: TRBJ1-4; CDR3 DNA: TGCGCCAGCAGCCAGGACAGCCGGGGAGAAAAACTGTTTTTT; CDR3 protein: CASSQDSRGEKLFF
clone size: NA; V gene: TRBV10-3; D gene: TRBD1; CDR3 length: 13; J gene: TRBJ2-7; CDR3 DNA: TGTGCCTGTTCCGGGACAGAGACCTACGAGCAGTACTTC; CDR3 protein: CACSGTETYEQYF
clone size: NA; V gene: TRBV4-3; D gene: NA; CDR3 length: 15; J gene: TRBJ2-1; CDR3 DNA: TGCGCCAGCAGCCAGGAGGTGGCGGGTTACAATGAGCAGTTCTTC; CDR3 protein: CASSQEVAGYNEQFF
clone size: NA; V gene: TRBV7-8; D gene: TRBD2; CDR3 length: 15; J gene: TRBJ2-2; CDR3 DNA: TGTGCCAGCAGCGTAGCGCAGCGCGGGGGTGAGGAGCTGTTTTTT; CDR3 protein: CASSVAQRGGEELFF
clone size: NA; V gene: TRBV25-1; D gene: NA; CDR3 length: 17; J gene: TRBJ2-2; CDR3 DNA: TGTGCCAGCAGTGAATTTCGGAGGGGACGGGACACCGGGGAGCTGTTTTTT; CDR3 protein: CASSEFRRGRDTGELFF
clone size: NA; V gene: TRBV29-1; D gene: NA; CDR3 length: 13; J gene: TRBJ2-1; CDR3 DNA: TGCAGCGTTGAAGCGGCTAGATACAATGAGCAGTTCTTC; CDR3 protein: CSVEAARYNEQFF
clone size: NA; V gene: TRBV5-1; D gene: TRBD1; CDR3 length: 15; J gene: TRBJ2-7; CDR3 DNA: TGCGCCAGCAGCACTGGGACAGGGGGCCCCTACGAGCAGTACTTC; CDR3 protein: CASSTGTGGPYEQYF
clone size: NA; V gene: TRBV25-1; D gene: TRBD1; CDR3 length: 13; J gene: TRBJ2-5; CDR3 DNA: TGTGCCAGCAAGACAGGGTATCGAGAGACCCAGTACTTC; CDR3 protein: CASKTGYRETQYF
clone size: NA; V gene: TRBV19; D gene: TRBD1; CDR3 length: 20; J gene: TRBJ2-6; CDR3 DNA: TGTGCCAGTAGTATAGTCTGGTTCAGGACAGGGGCAACTGGGGCCAACGTCCTGACTTTC; CDR3 protein: CASSIVWFRTGATGANVLTF
clone size: NA; V gene: TRBV6-5; D gene: TRBD1; CDR3 length: 14; J gene: TRBJ1-3; CDR3 DNA: TGTGCCAGCAGGACGAACAGGGGGCTCGGCACCATATATTTT; CDR3 protein: CASRTNRGLGTIYF
clone size: few; V gene: TRBV10-1; D gene: TRBD1; CDR3 length: 14; J gene: TRBJ2-5; CDR3 DNA: TGCGCCAGCAGCGCACGAGGGGGCCGGGAGACCCAGTACTTC; CDR3 protein: CASSARGGRETQYF
clone size: NA; V gene: TRBV4-3; D gene: NA; CDR3 length: 14; J gene: TRBJ1-5; CDR3 DNA: TGCGCCAGCAGCCAAGATTTGCTAGATCAGCCCCAGCATTTT; CDR3 protein: CASSQDLLDQPQHF
clone size: NA; V gene: TRBV7-2; D gene: TRBD1; CDR3 length: 18; J gene: TRBJ1-2; CDR3 DNA: TGTGCCAGCAGCTTGGCTTTGACAGGGGTTTTAGCTAACTATGGCTACACCTTC; CDR3 protein: CASSLALTGVLANYGYTF
clone size: NA; V gene: TRBV4-2; D gene: NA; CDR3 length: 14; J gene: TRBJ1-1; CDR3 DNA: TGTGCCAGCAGCCAAGATCTAGGTCACCTTGAAGCTTTCTTT; CDR3 protein: CASSQDLGHLEAFF
clone size: NA; V gene: TRBV6-2/TRBV6-3; D gene: NA; CDR3 length: 14; J gene: TRBJ1-3; CDR3 DNA: TGTGCCAGCAGTCACGGTGGTTCTGGAAACACCATATATTTT; CDR3 protein: CASSHGGSGNTIYF
clone size: NA; V gene: TRBV7-9; D gene: NA; CDR3 length: 16; J gene: TRBJ2-5; CDR3 DNA: TGTGCCAGCAGCCGGGATGCAGGGGTAACCCAAGAGACCCAGTACTTC; CDR3 protein: CASSRDAGVTQETQYF
clone size: NA; V gene: TRBV9; D gene: NA; CDR3 length: 14; J gene: TRBJ2-1; CDR3 DNA: TGTGCCAGCAGCGGAGGTACCGGCTACAATGAGCAGTTCTTC; CDR3 protein: CASSGGTGYNEQFF
clone size: once; V gene: TRBV11-2; D gene: NA; CDR3 length: 13; J gene: TRBJ2-1; CDR3 DNA: TGTGCCAGCAGCTTAGATCGACGGCGGGAGCAGTTCTTC; CDR3 protein: CASSLDRRREQFF
clone size: NA; V gene: TRBV7-3; D gene: TRBD2; CDR3 length: 15; J gene: TRBJ2-1; CDR3 DNA: TGTGCCAGCAGTGGGGGACTAGCTCGAGACAATGAGCAGTTCTTC; CDR3 protein: CASSGGLARDNEQFF
clone size: NA; V gene: TRBV9; D gene: NA; CDR3 length: 17; J gene: TRBJ2-2; CDR3 DNA: TGTGCCAGCAGGTCAGGGGACACGGCTTTAGGGACCGGGGAGCTGTTTTTT; CDR3 protein: CASRSGDTALGTGELFF
clone size: NA; V gene: TRBV29-1; D gene: TRBD2; CDR3 length: 15; J gene: TRBJ2-3; CDR3 DNA: TGCAGCGTCAATGGACTAGCGGGAGGGGCAGATACGCAGTATTTT; CDR3 protein: CSVNGLAGGADTQYF
clone size: NA; V gene: TRBV6-5; D gene: NA; CDR3 length: 14; J gene: TRBJ1-5; CDR3 DNA: TGTGCCAGCAGCAGGACATATAGCAATCAGCCCCAGCATTTT; CDR3 protein: CASSRTYSNQPQHF
clone size: NA; V gene: TRBV13; D gene: NA; CDR3 length: 16; J gene: TRBJ2-2; CDR3 DNA: TGTGCCAGCAGCTTAGGCCTGAGTCAGGTGGCCGGGGAGCTGTTTTTT; CDR3 protein: CASSLGLSQVAGELFF
clone size: once; V gene: TRBV19; D gene: NA; CDR3 length: 16; J gene: TRBJ2-2; CDR3 DNA: TGTGCCAGTAGTATCCCCACACTAGGGAACACCGGGGAGCTGTTTTTT; CDR3 protein: CASSIPTLGNTGELFF
clone size: few; V gene: TRBV11-2; D gene: NA; CDR3 length: 13; J gene: TRBJ1-6; CDR3 DNA: TGTGCCAGCAGCGCACCAGGGAATTCACCCCTCCACTTT; CDR3 protein: CASSAPGNSPLHF
clone size: NA; V gene: TRBV7-3; D gene: TRBD2; CDR3 length: 17; J gene: TRBJ2-2; CDR3 DNA: TGTGCCAGCAGTCGGACTAGCGGGGCAATGAACACCGGGGAGCTGTTTTTT; CDR3 protein: CASSRTSGAMNTGELFF
clone size: NA; V gene: TRBV7-9; D gene: TRBD1; CDR3 length: 15; J gene: TRBJ1-4; CDR3 DNA: TGTGCCAGCAGCTTAGGAGGGACAGGGGATGAAAAACTGTTTTTT; CDR3 protein: CASSLGGTGDEKLFF
clone size: NA; V gene: TRBV7-9; D gene: TRBD2; CDR3 length: 16; J gene: TRBJ2-7; CDR3 DNA: TGTGCCAGCAGCTTAGCGGGAGGGCCCCCAAGTAGCGAGCAGTACTTC; CDR3 protein: CASSLAGGPPSSEQYF
clone size: few; V gene: TRBV6-2/TRBV6-3; D gene: NA; CDR3 length: 13; J gene: TRBJ1-2; CDR3 DNA: TGTGCCAGCAGTTACTCGGCAGGGCCTGGCTACACCTTC; CDR3 protein: CASSYSAGPGYTF
clone size: NA; V gene: TRBV7-9; D gene: TRBD1; CDR3 length: 13; J gene: TRBJ1-3; CDR3 DNA: TGTGCCAGCACAGGGGGCTCTGGAAACACCATATATTTT; CDR3 protein: CASTGGSGNTIYF
clone size: few; V gene: TRBV2; D gene: NA; CDR3 length: 14; J gene: TRBJ1-2; CDR3 DNA: TGTGCCAGCAGTACGATAAGGACGACAGATGGCTACACCTTC; CDR3 protein: CASSTIRTTDGYTF
clone size: NA; V gene: TRBV2; D gene: NA; CDR3 length: 12; J gene: TRBJ1-6; CDR3 DNA: TGTGCCACGACGGGCTATAATTCACCCCTCCACTTT; CDR3 protein: CATTGYNSPLHF
clone size: NA; V gene: TRBV10-3; D gene: NA; CDR3 length: 14; J gene: TRBJ1-2; CDR3 DNA: TGTGCCATCAGTGATTTGCGGGGTGACTATGGCTACACCTTC; CDR3 protein: CAISDLRGDYGYTF
clone size: NA; V gene: TRBV11-3; D gene: NA; CDR3 length: 14; J gene: TRBJ2-5; CDR3 DNA: TGTGCCAGCAGCCTCAGGAGGTCCGATTCGACCCAGTACTTC; CDR3 protein: CASSLRRSDSTQYF
clone size: once; V gene: TRBV7-5; D gene: NA; CDR3 length: 13; J gene: TRBJ1-1; CDR3 DNA: TGTGTCAGAAGCTTATGGACATCTAGGAGAGCTTTCTTT; CDR3 protein: CVRSLWTSRRAFF
clone size: NA; V gene: TRBV19; D gene: TRBD2; CDR3 length: 20; J gene: TRBJ2-3; CDR3 DNA: TGTGCCAGTAGTATAGTAGAGGGACTAGCGGGGAACCGACTCTTCGATACGCAGTATTTT; CDR3 protein: CASSIVEGLAGNRLFDTQYF
clone size: NA; V gene: TRBV9; D gene: TRBD1; CDR3 length: 15; J gene: TRBJ1-6; CDR3 DNA: TGTGCCAGCAGCCCTGGGGACAGGTATAATTCACCCCTCCACTTT; CDR3 protein: CASSPGDRYNSPLHF
clone size: NA; V gene: TRBV7-9; D gene: TRBD1; CDR3 length: 16; J gene: TRBJ2-1; CDR3 DNA: TGTGCCAGCAGCCATCCTCGGACAGGGGAAGGGAATGAGCAGTTCTTC; CDR3 protein: CASSHPRTGEGNEQFF
clone size: NA; V gene: TRBV5-1; D gene: TRBD2; CDR3 length: 14; J gene: TRBJ2-1; CDR3 DNA: TGCGCCAGCTCCCGACTAGCGGGAATCAATGAGCAGTTCTTC; CDR3 protein: CASSRLAGINEQFF
clone size: many; V gene: TRBV4-3; D gene: NA; CDR3 length: 13; J gene: TRBJ2-3; CDR3 DNA: TGCGCCAGCAGCCAAGATCGGGTAGATACGCAGTATTTT; CDR3 protein: CASSQDRVDTQYF
clone size: NA; V gene: TRBV21-1; D gene: NA; CDR3 length: 15; J gene: TRBJ2-7; CDR3 DNA: TGTGCCAGCAGCCCCTCGGACAGCCAAACCTACGAGCAGTACTTC; CDR3 protein: CASSPSDSQTYEQYF